The sequence of this T cell receptor (beta chain) was determined in a study of blood T cell repertoires in COVID-19. Study details: Sites in the United States, Italy and Spain provided acute and convalescent COVID-19 samples.

Methods used by the authors: Scientists estimated how many nucleated cells there were by amplifying reference gene primers. Generated by immunoSEQ multiplex PCR, the TCRdb table keeps only in-frame clones and is missing some. That table gives V, J and clone size, and the DNA gave D and trimming. The sample records approximately 110,000 clones, 92% being singletons. The CDR3 consists of 14 residues. Trimming stripped 5 bases from V and 3 bases from J, with 14 bases between. Germline CDR1 is LNHDA and CDR2 is SQIVND (reference sequence). Recruited during active infection, patients (from Seattle) were subsequently followed longitudinally.

This sequence joins TRBV19 and TRBJ2-7, with D perhaps matching TRBD2 (6 bases). Sequencing was performed on peripheral blood. This sequence originates from a man aged 50 to 59 with COVID-19, enrolled during active disease. CDR3 amino acids: CASSGGRNFYEQYF. DNA of the CDR3: TGTGCCAGTAGTGGGGGGAGAAACTTCTACGAGCAGTACTTC. Using reference TRBV19 and TRBJ2-7 for the parts outside the CDR3, the full variable domain is DGGITQSPKYLFRKEGQNVTLSCEQNLNHDAMYWYRQDPGQGLRLIYYSQIVNDFQKGDIAEGYSVSREKKESFPLTVTSAQKNPTAFYLCASSGGRNFYEQYFGPGTRLTVT.